This TCR beta chain was sequenced for a study of CD8 T cells in Susac syndrome (dated by TCRdb to about 2019). Background on the whole study: Repertoire sequencing was used to test whether CD8+ T cell activation and differentiation in Susac syndrome was antigen driven. Overall study outcomes, separate from this receptor: The study acknowledged that relatively few individuals were included in the TCR sequencing and HLA analysis.

Concerning this clonotype itself: Its specific antigen is unknown. No clone much larger than this one lies a single base away; base qualities are absent.

RNA was extracted using the RNeasy kit, and about 0.5 to 1 microgram was reverse transcribed with random hexamers. The immunoSEQ multiplex PCR assay, which covers 54 Vbeta and 13 Jbeta segments, was used to amplify TCR beta CDR3 regions. PCR amplification bias was corrected by using a synthetic template baseline for primer optimization and computational correction. Regarding the original processing steps: Reads were annotated to V, D and J genes per IMGT and analyzed with immunoSEQ Analyzer, keeping only productive sequences. To calculate clonality, Shannon entropy was normalized by log2 of the number of productive unique sequences and then subtracted from one. For each patient and control, public and private clones were evaluated within the 100 most prevalent clones. Clones were defined as Susac-specific if absent from the healthy and MS cohorts, from 900 to 1,300 published viral clones and from other ImmuneACCESS disease sequences. The public reads were quality trimmed at Q25 with fastp and then assembled into clones with MiXCR by TCRdb, keeping productive beta chains. Each CDR3 protein gets just one entry, which takes the most common genes and DNA from the rows behind it. Clone size and V and J calls follow TCRdb, not the original study. In this sample the table shows over 200,000 distinct CDR3 sequences, more than 85% of which occur a single time. Around 0.08% of the sample lies in the top ten.

Measured from the cysteine to the phenylalanine, the CDR3 is 13 residues long. Only CDR3 DNA remains: 39 bases, in frame from the first base. Germline trimming amounts to 3 bases on V and 6 bases on J, with 4 as the count of junction bases outside the gene matches. Peripheral blood CD8+ and CD4+ T cells from healthy donors, Susac syndrome patients and multiple sclerosis patients were profiled by high-throughput TCR beta sequencing. The multiple sclerosis controls were treatment-naive patients who had stable or active relapsing-remitting disease and met the revised McDonald criteria. Bulk CD8+ and CD4+ T cells were purified by magnetic negative isolation, whereas CD8+ TEMRA cells were enriched by FACS. Blood was drawn into EDTA tubes, processed within 24 hours, and PBMCs were isolated by density gradient centrifugation. PBMCs intended for TCR sequencing were cryopreserved in liquid nitrogen and were subsequently thawed in a 37 degrees C water bath. The sorted or isolated CD4+, CD8+ and CD8+ TEMRA cells reached a purity of at least 90%.

This TCR was sampled from a human donor with multiple sclerosis. The V and J segments used are TRBV12-3 or TRBV12-4 and TRBJ1-2; TRBD1 lines up with 7 middle nucleotides. Sequencing input: CD4+ T cells from PBMCs. The sequenced DNA: TGTGCCAGCAGTTTGACAGGGAGTAATGGCTACACCTTC. Its protein is CASSLTGSNGYTF.